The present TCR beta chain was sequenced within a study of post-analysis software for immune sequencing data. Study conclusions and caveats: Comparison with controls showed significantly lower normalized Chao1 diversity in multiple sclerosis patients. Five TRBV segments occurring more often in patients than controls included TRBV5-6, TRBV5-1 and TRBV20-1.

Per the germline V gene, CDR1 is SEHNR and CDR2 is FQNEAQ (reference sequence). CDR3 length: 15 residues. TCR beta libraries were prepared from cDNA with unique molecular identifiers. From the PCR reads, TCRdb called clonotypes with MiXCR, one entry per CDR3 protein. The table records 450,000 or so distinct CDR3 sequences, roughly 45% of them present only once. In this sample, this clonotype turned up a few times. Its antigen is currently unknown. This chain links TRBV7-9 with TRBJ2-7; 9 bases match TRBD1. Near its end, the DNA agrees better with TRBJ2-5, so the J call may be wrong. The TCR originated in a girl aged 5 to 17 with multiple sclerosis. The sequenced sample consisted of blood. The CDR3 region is CASSPGTGIIETQYF. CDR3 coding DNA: TGTGCCAGCAGCCCGGGGACAGGGATAATAGAGACCCAGTACTTC.